One sample yielded the 12 T cell receptor beta chains listed below, sequenced in a study of blood T cell repertoires in COVID-19. Libraries were prepared by immunoSEQ multiplex PCR; TCRdb keeps only in-frame clonotypes and omits some of them. The data show 65,000 to 90,000 clones, 70% to 80% seen once. The sample was peripheral blood. The receptor set was obtained from a man aged 70 or older with COVID-19, enrolled during active disease.

This clone has a handful of counts. V gene TRBV11-2 combines with J gene TRBJ2-3, with 8 positions matching TRBD2. Germline lookup yields CDR1 SGHAT and CDR2 FQNNGV. CDR3 length: 16 amino acids. V lost 5 bases and J lost 3; bases outside the gene matches: 10. In DNA, the CDR3 is TGTGCCAGCAGCCCCGGCAAGGGCGGGAGGACAGATACGCAGTATTTT. As protein: CASSPGKGGRTDTQYF.

The rearrangement uses TRBV6-4 and TRBJ2-3; 10 nucleotides match TRBD2. Germline-derived CDR1 and CDR2 are MRHNA and SNTAGT. Trimming removed 3 bases from V and 5 bases from J; junction bases left unmatched: 2. The CDR3 has 14 amino acids. The CDR3 reads CASSELAGVDTQYF. CDR3 bases: TGTGCCAGCAGTGAGCTAGCGGGAGTAGATACGCAGTATTTT.

This clone was seen a few times. V and J are TRBV19 and TRBJ2-1, with a possible D match to TRBD1 (6 bases). V was trimmed by 1 base and J by 7 bases, leaving 11 bases between them. This CDR3 spans 14 amino acids. Germline V CDR1 and CDR2: LNHDA, SQIVND (reference sequence). The CDR3 loop is CASSIVAGANEQFF. As DNA, the CDR3 is TGTGCCAGTAGTATAGTGGCAGGGGCTAATGAGCAGTTCTTC.

This chain uses TRBV5-6 with TRBJ2-7; 10 positions match TRBD2. This CDR3 has 15 amino acids. Germline loops: CDR1 SGHDT, CDR2 YYEEEE. V lost 5 bases, J lost 1 base, and 6 bases stayed unmatched. In DNA form, the CDR3 reads TGTGCCAGCAGTCGACTAGCGGGCCCTTCCTACGAGCAGTACTTC. Translated: CASSRLAGPSYEQYF.

This sequence joins TRBV27 and TRBJ2-1, with 10 nucleotides matching TRBD1. Germline V gene data show CDR1 as MNHEY and CDR2 as SMNVEV (reference sequence). V lost 5 bases and J lost 1; bases outside the gene matches: 2. This CDR3 is built from 15 residues. The CDR3 here is CASSRQGASYNEQFF. In DNA form, the CDR3 reads TGTGCCAGCAGTAGACAGGGGGCGTCCTACAATGAGCAGTTCTTC.

The J gene is TRBJ1-2, the V gene TRBV9; 8 positions agree with TRBD1. In germline, CDR1 is SGDLS, CDR2 YYNGEE. The CDR3 is 15 residues long. Trimming took 0 bases from V and 8 from J; bases not matched to a gene: 9. This chain's CDR3 is CASSVDPGTGSGYTF. DNA of the CDR3: TGTGCCAGCAGCGTAGATCCCGGGACAGGCAGCGGCTACACCTTC.

The rearrangement joins TRBV3-1 (or the pseudogene TRBV3-2) to TRBJ1-2; D gene ambiguous. V lost 0 bases and J lost 2, with 4 bases in between. CDR1 and CDR2 from the germline V gene are LGHDT and YNNKEL (reference sequence). The CDR3 totals 13 residues. This chain's CDR3 is CASSQDENYGYTF. In nucleotides, the CDR3 is TGTGCCAGCAGCCAAGATGAGAACTATGGCTACACCTTC.

This clone occurred once. V usage is TRBV6-4 and J usage is TRBJ2-7, with 11 bases matching TRBD2. Germline V CDR1 and CDR2: MRHNA, SNTAGT. Germline trimming cut 10 bases from V and 3 bases from J; bases unmatched to any gene: 14. This CDR3 has 16 amino acids. As DNA, the CDR3 is TGTGCCAACAGAACACCCCCGGGACTAGCGGACTACGAGCAGTACTTC. Amino acids: CANRTPPGLADYEQYF.

This clone was detected only a few times. This sequence joins TRBV4-3 and TRBJ1-5; perhaps TRBD1 as D (5 bases). The germline V and J ends were trimmed by 1 base and 6 bases, with 19 bases remaining between them. CDR3 length equals 17 residues. CDR1 and CDR2 (germline): LGHNA, YSLEER. The CDR3 sequence is CASSQGGFQGEGQPQHF. The CDR3 nucleotides are TGCGCCAGCAGCCAAGGGGGTTTCCAGGGCGAAGGTCAGCCCCAGCATTTT.

The CDR3 DNA sequence: TGTGCCAGCAGTCCCTTTGGGGGCCCCCAGCATTTT. Its protein product is CASSPFGGPQHF. This chain joins TRBV27 and TRBJ1-5; a possible D gene is TRBD1 (6 bases). Germline V gives CDR1 MNHEY, CDR2 SMNVEV (reference sequence). The V gene lost 5 bases and the J gene lost 10 bases, with 12 bases spanning the gap. This CDR3 comprises 12 residues.

The chain couples TRBV9 to TRBJ2-1; 7 nucleotides match TRBD2. This CDR3 has 16 amino acids. The J segment lost 1 base and the V segment lost 0 bases, leaving 4 bases of the junction unmatched. Germline values: CDR1 SGDLS, CDR2 YYNGEE. The CDR3 is CASSVGPSGSYNEQFF. For the CDR3, the DNA is TGTGCCAGCAGCGTAGGTCCTAGCGGTTCCTACAATGAGCAGTTCTTC.

The chain has TRBV4-3 and TRBJ2-1; 9 nucleotides agree with TRBD2. V dropped 0 bases and J dropped 9; count of bases not matched to a gene: 9. The CDR3 consists of 16 residues. Per germline, CDR1 LGHNA and CDR2 YSLEER. Here the CDR3 reads CASSQDRAGGPAEQFF. As DNA, the CDR3 is TGCGCCAGCAGCCAAGATCGGGCGGGAGGGCCGGCTGAGCAGTTCTTC.